Listed below are T cell receptor beta chains from one sample, sequenced in a study of human T cells and chemical hapten exposure. One entry per CDR3 protein results from TCRdb running MiXCR on the RACE reads. The sample lists roughly 89,000 distinct CDR3 sequences, about a tenth occurring once. Specimen: whole blood, collected in connection with sensitization to the hapten diphenylcyclopropenone (DPC). The receptor set was obtained from a woman in her twenties or thirties with alopecia areata. Some clones in this sample may be carry-over from other donors' samples. The CDR3 runs from the conserved cysteine through the conserved F or W. D genes are given only for firm matches. Expanded clones get a size class; other rows say once, few or many, or leave the size out.

V	D	J	size	CDR3	DNA
TRBV19	.	TRBJ1-4	many	CATADTFSATNEKLFF	TGTGCCACCGCGGACACCTTCTCTGCAACTAATGAAAAACTGTTTTTT
TRBV10-1	TRBD2	TRBJ2-1	few	CASSGGPSSYNEQFF	TGCGCCAGTAGCGGGGGTCCCAGCTCCTACAATGAGCAGTTCTTC
TRBV10-3	.	TRBJ1-2	.	CAIREGNYGYTF	TGTGCCATCAGGGAAGGAAACTATGGCTACACCTTC
TRBV3-1	.	TRBJ1-5	many	CASSQGRDQPQHF	TGTGCCAGCAGCCAGGGGCGGGATCAGCCCCAGCATTTT
TRBV28	TRBD1	TRBJ1-2	.	CASSPGQSHGYTF	TGTGCCAGCAGCCCGGGACAGAGCCATGGCTACACCTTC
TRBV29-1	.	TRBJ2-1	.	CSVGLVGEQFF	TGCAGCGTTGGACTAGTTGGTGAGCAGTTCTTC
TRBV6-6	.	TRBJ2-1	.	CASSSLTPSGNNEQFF	TGTGCCAGCAGTTCTTTGACACCATCGGGAAACAATGAGCAGTTCTTC
TRBV2	.	TRBJ1-1	.	CASSVTAAVTEAFF	TGTGCCAGCAGTGTGACAGCCGCGGTGACTGAAGCTTTCTTT
TRBV29-1	TRBD2	TRBJ2-2	.	CSAGSSGNTGELFF	TGCAGCGCCGGGTCTAGCGGAAACACCGGGGAGCTGTTTTTT
TRBV20-1	.	TRBJ1-2	few	CSASPDRAYGYTF	TGCAGTGCTAGTCCCGACAGAGCCTATGGCTACACCTTC
TRBV3-1	.	TRBJ1-2	.	CASSQDITSPGYTF	TGTGCCAGCAGCCAAGATATCACATCCCCCGGCTACACCTTC
TRBV28	.	TRBJ1-5	many	CASSLYRYQPQHF	TGTGCCAGCAGTTTATACAGATATCAGCCCCAGCATTTT
TRBV6-1	TRBD1	TRBJ1-2	many	CASTPGEGAYGYTF	TGTGCCAGCACTCCGGGAGAGGGGGCATATGGCTACACCTTC
TRBV20-1	TRBD2	TRBJ2-1	few	CSARGLRENNEQFF	TGCAGTGCTAGAGGGCTGCGGGAGAACAATGAGCAGTTCTTC
TRBV4-1	.	TRBJ1-2	few	CASSQAGARNYGYTF	TGCGCCAGCAGCCAAGCCGGGGCAAGAAACTATGGCTACACCTTC
TRBV28	.	TRBJ2-2	many	CASSLSGTGELFF	TGTGCCAGCAGCTTGTCGGGGACAGGGGAGCTGTTTTTT
TRBV2	.	TRBJ2-7	few	CASTISYEQYF	TGTGCCAGCACTATCTCCTACGAGCAGTACTTC
TRBV11-2	TRBD1	TRBJ1-1	many	CASGRQGIMGTEAFF	TGTGCCAGCGGAAGACAGGGGATAATGGGGACTGAAGCTTTCTTT
TRBV6-4	.	TRBJ2-2	few	CASSDGQGTGELFF	TGTGCCAGCAGTGACGGGCAGGGGACCGGGGAGCTGTTTTTT
TRBV20-1	.	TRBJ2-6	few	CSGGNGANVLTF	TGCAGTGGAGGGAATGGGGCCAACGTCCTGACTTTC
TRBV11-2	.	TRBJ2-5	many	CASSLIGRAETQYF	TGTGCCAGCAGCTTAATTGGCAGGGCGGAGACCCAGTACTTC
TRBV7-9	TRBD1	TRBJ1-1	.	CASSTRDRGYTEAFF	TGTGCCAGCAGCACAAGGGACAGGGGATACACTGAAGCTTTCTTT
TRBV6-5	.	TRBJ2-5	many	CASSIGTSQAQYF	TGTGCCAGCAGTATCGGGACTTCGCAGGCCCAGTACTTC
TRBV7-8	TRBD1	TRBJ1-2	many	CASSYVGQGDYGYTF	TGTGCCAGCAGCTACGTGGGACAGGGAGACTATGGCTACACCTTC
TRBV4-1	.	TRBJ2-1	few	CASSQAADEQFF	TGCGCCAGCAGCCAAGCCGCGGATGAGCAGTTCTTC
TRBV5-1	.	TRBJ2-2	.	CASSDSRRGYTGELFF	TGCGCCAGCAGCGATTCCCGCAGGGGTTACACCGGGGAGCTGTTTTTT
TRBV6-6	.	TRBJ1-4	many	CASSLPQGTQNEKLFF	TGTGCCAGCAGTTTACCCCAGGGGACTCAAAATGAAAAACTGTTTTTT
TRBV2	TRBD1	TRBJ2-1	few	CASSQGVTEQFF	TGTGCCAGCAGCCAGGGGGTGACGGAGCAGTTCTTC
TRBV29-1	.	TRBJ2-1	many	CSVWETTHNEQFF	TGCAGCGTTTGGGAGACTACACACAATGAGCAGTTCTTC
TRBV28	TRBD1	TRBJ2-2	few	CASSPPGQGIGELFF	TGTGCCAGCAGTCCACCGGGACAGGGAATCGGGGAGCTGTTTTTT
TRBV7-9	.	TRBJ1-3	.	CASSAGQNSGNTIYF	TGTGCCAGCAGCGCAGGACAGAACTCTGGAAACACCATATATTTT
TRBV18	TRBD1	TRBJ1-4	.	CASSGQDRGGEKLFF	TGTGCCAGCTCAGGACAGGACAGGGGAGGAGAAAAACTGTTTTTT
TRBV18	TRBD1	TRBJ1-5	many	CASSLGQGLGPSNQPQHF	TGTGCCAGCTCCCTTGGACAGGGTCTAGGCCCTAGCAATCAGCCCCAGCATTTT
TRBV28	TRBD1	TRBJ1-4	few	CASSRPGTGALGVFF	TGTGCCAGCAGCCGCCCCGGGACAGGGGCGCTGGGGGTGTTTTTT
TRBV24-1	.	TRBJ1-2	few	CATGGGGYGYTF	TGTGCCACCGGCGGGGGCGGCTATGGCTACACCTTC
TRBV20-1	.	TRBJ1-1	few	CSARWEGTEAFF	TGCAGTGCTAGGTGGGAGGGTACTGAAGCTTTCTTT
TRBV20-1	.	TRBJ2-5	.	CSARAQLGAQETQYF	TGCAGTGCTAGAGCTCAGCTGGGGGCCCAAGAGACCCAGTACTTC
TRBV28	.	TRBJ2-5	many	CASHRSYGTQYF	TGTGCCAGCCACCGTTCGTACGGGACCCAGTACTTC
TRBV3-1	.	TRBJ1-5	many	CASSQDTRANQPQHF	TGTGCCAGCAGCCAAGATACCAGGGCCAATCAGCCCCAGCATTTT
TRBV18	.	TRBJ1-5	many	CASSPPGSSNQPQHF	TGTGCCAGCTCACCACCGGGTAGTAGCAATCAGCCCCAGCATTTT
TRBV7-2	.	TRBJ2-5	.	CASSPNLDHRETQYF	TGTGCCAGCAGCCCGAACCTAGACCACCGCGAGACCCAGTACTTC
TRBV20-1	.	TRBJ2-5	few	CSARLENQETQYF	TGCAGTGCTCGACTGGAAAACCAAGAGACCCAGTACTTC
TRBV28	TRBD1	TRBJ2-3	.	CASIGTGGADTQYF	TGTGCCAGCATCGGGACAGGGGGGGCAGATACGCAGTATTTT
TRBV27	.	TRBJ1-5	few	CASSQGLYQPQHF	TGTGCCAGCAGCCAGGGTCTGTATCAGCCCCAGCATTTT
TRBV28	TRBD1	TRBJ1-4	many	CASSLAGQVPLFF	TGTGCCAGCAGTTTAGCGGGACAGGTACCACTGTTTTTT
TRBV4-2	TRBD1	TRBJ1-2	many	CASSVDRGNYGYTF	TGTGCCAGCAGCGTGGACAGGGGAAACTATGGCTACACCTTC
TRBV5-4	TRBD1	TRBJ1-2	many	CASSHGQGAYGYTF	TGTGCCAGCAGCCACGGACAGGGGGCTTACGGCTACACCTTC
TRBV4-3	TRBD1	TRBJ1-1	.	CASSSPGGSTEAFF	TGCGCCAGCAGCTCCCCAGGGGGTAGCACTGAAGCTTTCTTT
TRBV5-6	TRBD1	TRBJ1-6	.	CASSHNRQGYHNSPLHF	TGTGCCAGCAGCCATAACCGACAGGGATACCATAATTCACCCCTCCACTTT
TRBV7-2	TRBD1	TRBJ2-7	.	CASSRDSPGEQYF	TGTGCCAGCAGCCGGGACAGCCCTGGCGAGCAGTACTTC
TRBV10-1	.	TRBJ1-1	.	CASSPSGRHTEAFF	TGCGCCAGCAGCCCGTCAGGGAGACATACTGAAGCTTTCTTT
TRBV4-1	.	TRBJ1-6	many	CASRQDWGSPLHF	TGCGCCAGCAGGCAGGATTGGGGTTCACCCCTCCACTTT
TRBV20-1	TRBD1	TRBJ1-1	once	CSARVTPGQGRDLNTEAFF	TGCAGTGCTAGAGTAACGCCGGGACAGGGAAGGGACTTGAACACTGAAGCTTTCTTT